The 2 T cell receptor beta chains given below trace back to one sample, sequenced in a study of STAT3 mutations in large granular lymphocyte leukemia. Study-level points and caveats: Every T-cell large granular lymphocyte leukemia patient had at least one immunodominant TCR beta clonotype.

These TCRs' antigens remain unknown. Sequencing was performed with immunoSEQ multiplex PCR; in TCRdb, only in-frame clones are kept and a portion is missing. The repertoire has several thousand clones, approximately 30% of them found once; the top ten carry 17%. The specimen was peripheral blood mononuclear cells. The receptor source for this set is a woman aged 40 to 50 with T-cell large granular lymphocyte leukemia. Some clones in this sample may be carry-over from other donors' samples.

The V gene is TRBV5-6, the J gene TRBJ1-1; tentative D call: TRBD1 (6 bases). The ends were cut back, 2 bases at V and 10 bases at J, with 12 bases in the middle. The CDR3 is 12 amino acids. Per the germline V gene, CDR1 is SGHDT and CDR2 is YYEEEE. CDR3 sequence (DNA): TGTGCCAGCAGCTTTGCAGGGGTAGGAGCTTTCTTT. It encodes CASSFAGVGAFF.

The chain employs TRBV7-9 and TRBJ1-6; tentatively, D is TRBD1 (6 bases). Germline V gene data show CDR1 as SEHNR and CDR2 as FQNEAQ (reference sequence). CDR3 length equals 16 residues. Deletions cut 9 bases from V and 5 bases from J, with 20 bases between. CDR3: CASSPWGAGDNSPLHF. CDR3 in DNA: TGTGCCAGTTCTCCCTGGGGGGCAGGGGATAATTCACCCCTCCACTTT.